The clone carrying this T cell receptor beta chain occurred many times. No antigen is known for it. The source of the sample is a study of regulatory T cells in long-lasting Graves disease. Looking at the study overall: Graves' patients diagnosed newly had used antithyroid drugs under 3 months. Overall study findings and caveats: Patients whose Graves' disease persisted exhibited lower TCR diversity than those newly diagnosed.

Time point defined: newly diagnosed GD, antithyroid drugs for less than 3 months. There was RNA extracted from PBMCs, and the TCR library was made from it. A volume of around 9.9 milliliters of peripheral blood was collected in EDTA tubes. HTBI primers from iRepertoire and Arm-PCR of CDR3 regions yielded the TCR beta libraries. In TCRdb, the multiplex PCR reads were re-called with MiXCR into one record per CDR3 protein. Of hundreds of thousands of distinct CDR3 sequences listed, around 17% are singletons. A further study also used this sample, focusing on T cells in Graves' hyperthyroidism and ophthalmopathy. That report adds: In blood, most of the thyroid clonotypes expanded above 0.001 were also present.

Here the sequenced sample was peripheral blood mononuclear cells (PBMCs), taken at new diagnosis, from a patient treated with antithyroid drugs. This TCR came from a woman aged 30 to 39 with Graves disease.

The CDR3 spells CASKPEGSNQPQHF. DNA for the CDR3: TGCGCCAGCAAACCTGAGGGGAGCAATCAGCCCCAGCATTTT. The gene calls are TRBV5-1 and TRBJ1-5; TRBD1 is a possible D gene (5 bases). The CDR3 consists of 14 residues. Germline CDR1 and CDR2: SGHRS and YFSETQ. V shed 6 bases and J shed 1 base, with 11 bases lying between them. Together with reference TRBV5-1 and TRBJ1-5, the CDR3 gives the full variable domain: KAGVTQTPRYLIKTRGQQVTLSCSPISGHRSVSWYQQTPGQGLQFLFEYFSETQRNKGNFPGRFSGRQFSNSRSEMNVSTLELGDSALYLCASKPEGSNQPQHFGDGTRLSIL.